The 20 T cell receptor beta chains listed next were all sequenced from one sample in a study of shared clonotypes between healthy human individuals. CD45RO-negative cells were positively selected for CCR7, leaving out terminally differentiated effector memory CD45RA+ cells. Some clones are missing from TCRdb's copy, which holds only in-frame ones; the method was immunoSEQ multiplex PCR. The sample includes around 2,000,000 clones, about 95% seen only once; the top ten take more than 0.95%. What was sequenced was naive CD8+ T cells sorted from blood. The receptors come from a man younger than 35 in good health.

The V gene is TRBV4-1, the J gene TRBJ2-1; no firm D call. Germline V CDR1 and CDR2: MGHRA, YSYEKL. V was cut by 4 bases and J by 5 bases, with 15 bases left in between. This CDR3 spans 15 amino acids. The CDR3 sequence: CASSPGRGTDNEQFF. The CDR3 DNA reads TGCGCCAGCAGCCCCGGACGAGGAACAGACAATGAGCAGTTCTTC.

This clone was recorded once. V gene TRBV5-6 combines with J gene TRBJ2-7; TRBD1 matches at 9 bases. The germline V gene encodes CDR1 SGHDT and CDR2 YYEEEE. CDR3 length: 16 amino acids. V lost 3 bases to trimming and J lost 5 bases; unmatched junction nucleotides: 12. The CDR3 region has the DNA TGTGCCAGCAGCTGGGCCCCGGGACAGGGAGGGGACGAGCAGTACTTC. Translation: CASSWAPGQGGDEQYF. The full variable domain, its missing parts supplied by reference TRBV5-6 and TRBJ2-7, is DAGVTQSPTHLIKTRGQQVTLRCSPKSGHDTVSWYQQALGQGPQFIFQYYEEEERQRGNFPDRFSGHQFPNYSSELNVNALLLGDSALYLCASSWAPGQGGDEQYFGPGTRLTVT.

Note on this clone: This sample also contains other DNA sequences that code for the same CDR3. This chain uses TRBV29-1 with TRBJ2-7; TRBD1 might be the D (6 bases). The CDR3 extends over 13 amino acids. Per germline, CDR1 SQVTM and CDR2 ANQGSEA. Trimming took 4 bases from V and 0 from J, leaving 10 bases between them. CDR3 protein: CSVVGQSSYEQYF. The CDR3 region has the DNA TGCAGCGTTGTGGGACAAAGCTCCTACGAGCAGTACTTC.

V gene TRBV10-3 combines with J gene TRBJ2-3; weak D call: TRBD2 (5 bases). Trimming removed 0 bases from V and 0 bases from J, with 16 bases in between. CDR1 is ENHRY, CDR2 SYGVKD, per germline. The CDR3 runs to 18 residues. The CDR3, as DNA: TGTGCCATCAGTGAGTCACGGACTGCCCAGCGGAGCACAGATACGCAGTATTTT. Its translation is CAISESRTAQRSTDTQYF.

Concerning this clone: It is likely a read error, because the conserved phenylalanine at the end of the CDR3 is missing. The chain has TRBV6-5 and TRBJ2-2, with D uncertain. Germline CDR1 reads MNHEY; CDR2 reads SVGAGI. Trimming stripped 2 bases from V and 0 bases from J, with 7 bases between. CDR3 size: 15 residues. CDR3 sequence reads: CASSYGIANTGELFS. The CDR3 nucleotides are TGTGCCAGCAGTTACGGGATCGCGAACACCGGGGAGCTGTTTTCT.

This clone was seen just once. The chain carries TRBV29-1 and TRBJ1-2; D is ambiguous. V lost 3 bases to trimming and J lost 2 bases, with 13 bases between them. The CDR3 runs to 14 residues. Germline CDR1 reads SQVTM; CDR2 reads ANQGSEA. CDR3 region: CSVESWTENYGYTF. CDR3 DNA sequence: TGCAGCGTTGAGTCATGGACTGAGAACTATGGCTACACCTTC.

The V call is TRBV19, the J call TRBJ1-1; weak D call: TRBD1 (5 bases). Trimming stripped 4 bases from V and 5 bases from J, with 17 bases between. The length of the CDR3 is 15 residues. The germline gives CDR1 LNHDA, CDR2 SQIVND (reference sequence). CDR3 amino acids: CASSTSVEGTTEAFF. CDR3 sequence (DNA): TGTGCCAGTAGTACTTCTGTGGAAGGGACGACTGAAGCTTTCTTT.

The chain carries TRBV6-5 and TRBJ2-2; no clear D. The CDR3 has 14 residues. V was pared by 4 bases and J by 2 bases, with 8 bases between. Germline lookup yields CDR1 MNHEY and CDR2 SVGAGI. This CDR3 reads CASSSYINTGELFF. The CDR3 nucleotides read TGTGCCAGCAGTTCATATATAAACACCGGGGAGCTGTTTTTT.

This rearrangement joins TRBV5-1 to TRBJ1-1; possible D gene TRBD1, 5 bases. V dropped 0 bases and J dropped 7 bases, with 10 bases sitting between them. Germline assignment: CDR1 SGHRS and CDR2 YFSETQ. The CDR3 has 13 residues. The CDR3 nucleotides are TGCGCCAGCAGCTTGGACATGGGGGTTGAAGCTTTCTTT. Protein sequence: CASSLDMGVEAFF. Filled out from reference TRBV5-1 and TRBJ1-1, the complete variable domain reads KAGVTQTPRYLIKTRGQQVTLSCSPISGHRSVSWYQQTPGQGLQFLFEYFSETQRNKGNFPGRFSGRQFSNSRSEMNVSTLELGDSALYLCASSLDMGVEAFFGQGTRLTVV.

The J gene is TRBJ2-7, the V gene TRBV6-5, with a weak D call TRBD1 (6 bases). Trimming removed 1 base at V and 6 bases at J, with 13 bases between. This CDR3 is 14 amino acids long. CDR1 is MNHEY, CDR2 SVGAGI, per germline. CDR3 protein: CASSYLGGSSEQYF. CDR3 sequence (DNA): TGTGCCAGCAGTTACTTAGGGGGTTCAAGCGAGCAGTACTTC.

This clone was counted once. The chain joins TRBV6-5 to TRBJ2-1; 7 bases align to TRBD2. J gave up 4 bases and V 2 bases, and 8 bases lay outside the gene matches. CDR3 length: 16 residues. Germline V CDR1 and CDR2: MNHEY, SVGAGI. CDR3 sequence (DNA): TGTGCCAGCAGTTACGGCTCGGGACTACCTTACAATGAGCAGTTCTTC. This translates into CASSYGSGLPYNEQFF.

The chain is built from TRBV5-1 and TRBJ1-5, with TRBD1 as a possible D gene (5 bases). Trimming cost V 0 bases and J 7 bases, with 14 bases left between them. Germline V gene lookup returns CDR1 SGHRS and CDR2 YFSETQ. The CDR3 runs 15 residues. The CDR3 nucleotides are TGCGCCAGCAGCTTGGAGGGCAGGGTTGGGCAGCCCCAGCATTTT. Its protein product is CASSLEGRVGQPQHF.

This sequence joins TRBV13 and TRBJ1-1; perhaps TRBD1 as D (5 bases). The germline CDR1 and CDR2 sequences are PRHDT and FYEKMQ (reference sequence). V lost 5 bases, J lost 3 bases, and 16 bases lay in between. There are 15 residues in the CDR3. In nucleotides, the CDR3 is TGTGCCAGCAGCGCTAGGGGCGGAGGGCACACTGAAGCTTTCTTT. Translating it yields CASSARGGGHTEAFF.

The genes are TRBV7-9 and TRBJ2-7; 7 positions match TRBD1. This CDR3 comprises 14 residues. Germline trimming cut 5 bases from V and 2 bases from J; bases unmatched to any gene: 6. The germline V gene encodes CDR1 SEHNR and CDR2 FQNEAQ (reference sequence). CDR3 sequence: CASSIPGQAYEQYF. The CDR3 DNA is TGTGCCAGCAGCATACCTGGACAGGCCTACGAGCAGTACTTC.

This chain joins TRBV9 and TRBJ2-1; perhaps TRBD2 as D (6 bases). Germline V gene sequence: CDR1 SGDLS, CDR2 YYNGEE. V was trimmed by 3 bases and J by 6 bases, leaving 22 bases between them. The CDR3 covers 17 residues. This CDR3 reads CASSASPGLPMGNEQFF. In DNA, the CDR3 is TGTGCCAGCAGCGCCTCCCCGGGACTCCCTATGGGCAATGAGCAGTTCTTC.

V and J are TRBV27 and TRBJ2-7; TRBD1 matches 8 bases. Per the germline V gene, CDR1 is MNHEY and CDR2 is SMNVEV (reference sequence). The CDR3 spans 13 residues. The V segment lost 7 bases and the J segment 4 bases; nucleotides outside the gene matches: 6. The CDR3 loop reads CASTTGVGYEQYF. CDR3 nucleotide sequence: TGTGCCAGCACGACAGGGGTCGGGTACGAGCAGTACTTC.

The rearrangement joins TRBV7-9 to TRBJ2-5; D not certain. V lost 11 bases and J lost 7, with 26 bases in between. CDR3 length: 15 amino acids. Germline values: CDR1 SEHNR, CDR2 FQNEAQ (reference sequence). CDR3 in amino acids: CAGQIAWENEGTQYF. Here the CDR3 DNA reads TGTGCCGGCCAAATTGCGTGGGAAAATGAAGGGACCCAGTACTTC.

About this clone itself: Other DNA sequences in this specimen translate into the identical CDR3. The rearrangement links TRBV4-1 to TRBJ1-4; D is uncertain. V was pared by 0 bases and J by 2 bases, with 10 bases between. CDR3 length: 16 residues. Germline-derived CDR1 and CDR2 are MGHRA and YSYEKL. The CDR3 coding sequence is TGCGCCAGCAGCCAAGATACCGAGGGCACTAATGAAAAACTGTTTTTT. As protein: CASSQDTEGTNEKLFF.

This sequence joins TRBV27 and TRBJ1-1, with D perhaps matching TRBD1 (5 bases). The CDR3 totals 16 residues. The ends were cut back, 8 bases at V and 0 bases at J, with 19 bases in the middle. Germline V gives CDR1 MNHEY, CDR2 SMNVEV (reference sequence). CDR3 in DNA: TGTGCCAGCCGAACTCCCTGGGGACTGATGAACACTGAAGCTTTCTTT. Amino acids: CASRTPWGLMNTEAFF.

The chain is built from TRBV4-1 and TRBJ1-5; D is uncertain. The germline gives CDR1 MGHRA, CDR2 YSYEKL. The V end lost 2 bases, the J end lost 2 bases, and 10 bases lay between the germline ends. This CDR3 comprises 15 residues. The CDR3 loop reads CASSQKESGNQPQHF. The CDR3 coding sequence is TGCGCCAGCAGCCAAAAGGAGTCCGGCAATCAGCCCCAGCATTTT.